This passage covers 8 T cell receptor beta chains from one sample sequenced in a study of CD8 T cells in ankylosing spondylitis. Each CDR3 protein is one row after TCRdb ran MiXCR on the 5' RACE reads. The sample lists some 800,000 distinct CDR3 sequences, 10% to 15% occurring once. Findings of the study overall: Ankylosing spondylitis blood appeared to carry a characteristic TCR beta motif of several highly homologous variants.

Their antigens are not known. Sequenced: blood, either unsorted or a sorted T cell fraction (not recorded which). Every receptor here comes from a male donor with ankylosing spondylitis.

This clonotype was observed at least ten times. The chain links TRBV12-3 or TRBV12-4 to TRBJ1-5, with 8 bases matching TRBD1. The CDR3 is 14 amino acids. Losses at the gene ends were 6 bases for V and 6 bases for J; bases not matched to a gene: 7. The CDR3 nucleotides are TGTGCCAGCAGGCAACGACAGGGGTCTCAGCCCCAGCATTTT. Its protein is CASRQRQGSQPQHF.

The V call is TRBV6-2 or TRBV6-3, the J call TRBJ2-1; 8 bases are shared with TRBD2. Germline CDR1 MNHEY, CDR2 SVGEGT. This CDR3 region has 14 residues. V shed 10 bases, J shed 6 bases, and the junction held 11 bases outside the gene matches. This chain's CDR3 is CATLGSGGINEQFF. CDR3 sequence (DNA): TGTGCCACCCTAGGGAGCGGGGGCATCAATGAGCAGTTCTTC.

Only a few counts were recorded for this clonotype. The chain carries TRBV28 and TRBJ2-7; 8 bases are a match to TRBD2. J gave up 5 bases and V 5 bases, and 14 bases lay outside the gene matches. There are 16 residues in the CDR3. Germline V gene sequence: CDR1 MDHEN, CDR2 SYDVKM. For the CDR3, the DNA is TGTGCCAGCAGTCCCCCCAGGGGAGCGGGAGAAGACGAGCAGTACTTC. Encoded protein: CASSPPRGAGEDEQYF.

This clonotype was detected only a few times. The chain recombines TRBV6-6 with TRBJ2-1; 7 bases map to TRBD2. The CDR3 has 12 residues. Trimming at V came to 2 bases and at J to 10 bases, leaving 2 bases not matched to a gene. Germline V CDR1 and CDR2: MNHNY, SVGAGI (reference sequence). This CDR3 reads CASSYPLAEQFF. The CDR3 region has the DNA TGTGCCAGCAGTTACCCACTAGCGGAGCAGTTCTTC.

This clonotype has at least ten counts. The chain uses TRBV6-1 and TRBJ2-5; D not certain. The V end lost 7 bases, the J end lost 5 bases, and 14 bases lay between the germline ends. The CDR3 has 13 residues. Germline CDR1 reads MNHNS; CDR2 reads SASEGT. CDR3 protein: CASTLQEGETQYF. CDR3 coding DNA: TGTGCCAGCACCCTCCAGGAAGGGGAGACCCAGTACTTC.

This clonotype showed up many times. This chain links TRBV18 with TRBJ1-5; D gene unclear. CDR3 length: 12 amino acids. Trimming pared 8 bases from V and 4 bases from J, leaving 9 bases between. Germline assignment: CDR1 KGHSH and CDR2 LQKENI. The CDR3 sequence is CASSPPNQPQHF. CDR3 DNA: TGTGCCAGCAGCCCGCCGAATCAGCCCCAGCATTTT. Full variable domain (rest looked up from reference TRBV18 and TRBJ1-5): NAGVMQNPRHLVRRRGQEARLRCSPMKGHSHVYWYRQLPEEGLKFMVYLQKENIIDESGMPKERFSAEFPKEGPSILRIQQVVRGDSAAYFCASSPPNQPQHFGDGTRLSIL.

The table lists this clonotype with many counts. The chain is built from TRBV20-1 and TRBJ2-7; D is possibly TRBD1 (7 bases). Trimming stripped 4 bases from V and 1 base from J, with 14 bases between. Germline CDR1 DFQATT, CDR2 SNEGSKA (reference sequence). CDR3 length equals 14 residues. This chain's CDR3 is CSAIGGGNSYEQYF. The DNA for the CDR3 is TGCAGTGCTATAGGGGGCGGGAATTCCTACGAGCAGTACTTC.

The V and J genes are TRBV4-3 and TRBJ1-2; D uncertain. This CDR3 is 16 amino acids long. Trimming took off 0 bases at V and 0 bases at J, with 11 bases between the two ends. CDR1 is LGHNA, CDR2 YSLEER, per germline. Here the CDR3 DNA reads TGCGCCAGCAGCCAAGATAGATTCATCGCTAACTATGGCTACACCTTC. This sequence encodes CASSQDRFIANYGYTF.